Detailed here is one T cell receptor beta chain. What it binds is not known. Treatment given: oral pan-JAK inhibitor, 5-10 mg twice daily. The sample originates from a study of CD8+ T cells in alopecia areata. In the study overall: Severity of treated patients was scored by affected scalp percentage. Broader study findings: Scalp samples also yield sequences from resident alphabeta T cells of normal skin.

The CDR3 totals 16 residues. V dropped 4 bases and J dropped 0 bases, with 15 bases sitting between them. Germline lookup yields CDR1 SGHDT and CDR2 YYEEEE. cDNA reverse transcribed from extracted RNA served as the sequencing template. The protocol was immunoSEQ multiplex PCR, while the TCRdb copy is restricted to in-frame clones and leaves out a portion. The repertoire holds about 200,000 clones, with around 56% as singletons. The TCR was taken from a human donor with alopecia areata. Sample: CD4+ T cells sorted from blood, taken at week 4, from a patient treated with tofacitinib. The rearrangement joins TRBV5-6 to TRBJ2-3, with D possibly being TRBD1 (5 bases). The CDR3 reads CASSRSRTRSTDTQYF. Written as DNA, the CDR3 is TGTGCCAGCAGCCGAAGCCGGACAAGGAGCACAGATACGCAGTATTTT.